This TCR beta chain was identified during a study of vaccination effects on CD4 cells after COVID-19. A note on this clone: Antigen: not known.

Antigen-specific CD4+ T cells were expanded (with viral peptide pools) by the ViraFEST assay ahead of sequencing. Cells that had been cultured for ten to eleven days were the source of isolated CD4+ T cells. Recipients of the vaccine had no prior SARS-CoV-2 infection and negative nucleocapsid antibodies. The CDR3 has 16 residues. Germline loops: CDR1 MNHEY, CDR2 SVGEGT. The V end was cut by 0 bases, the J end by 4 bases, with 13 bases between. The table came from immunoSEQ multiplex PCR; TCRdb's copy has only in-frame clones and leaves some out. The sample holds just under 45,000 clones, 70% to 80% seen once.

The material was CD4+ T cells from PBMCs cultured with SARS-CoV-2 spike peptides, obtained before COVID-19 vaccination. The V gene is TRBV6-2 or TRBV6-3, the J gene TRBJ1-5; the D gene is possibly TRBD1 (6 bases). The TCR comes from a human donor who received a COVID-19 vaccine. CDR3 sequence (DNA): TGTGCCAGCAGTTACTCTCCCAGGGGCGGGAATCAGCCCCAGCATTTT. It encodes CASSYSPRGGNQPQHF.